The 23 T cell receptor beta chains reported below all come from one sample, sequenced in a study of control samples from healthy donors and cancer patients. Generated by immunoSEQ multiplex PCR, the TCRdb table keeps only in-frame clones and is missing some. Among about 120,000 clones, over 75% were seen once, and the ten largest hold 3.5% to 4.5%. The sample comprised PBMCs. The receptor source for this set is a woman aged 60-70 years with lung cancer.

Here the CDR3 reads CASSEITGSGAFF. CDR3 nucleotide sequence: TGCGCCAGCAGTGAGATTACGGGCTCGGGAGCTTTCTTT. The chain employs TRBV10-2 and TRBJ1-1; D not certain. Germline-derived CDR1 and CDR2 are WSHSY and SAAADI. This CDR3 has 13 residues. With 2 bases removed from V and 10 bases from J, the gap between germline ends came to 14 bases.

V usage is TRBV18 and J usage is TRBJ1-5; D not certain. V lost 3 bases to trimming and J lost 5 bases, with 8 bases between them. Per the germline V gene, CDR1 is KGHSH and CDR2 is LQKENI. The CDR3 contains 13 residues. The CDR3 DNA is TGTGCCAGCTCACCGGGGATTGATCAGCCCCAGCATTTT. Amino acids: CASSPGIDQPQHF.

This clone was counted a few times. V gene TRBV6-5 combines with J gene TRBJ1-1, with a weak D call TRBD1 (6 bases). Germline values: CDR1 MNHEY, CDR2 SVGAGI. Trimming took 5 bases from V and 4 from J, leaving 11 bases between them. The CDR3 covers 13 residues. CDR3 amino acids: CASSHGQSTEAFF. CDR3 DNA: TGTGCCAGCAGTCACGGACAGTCCACTGAAGCTTTCTTT.

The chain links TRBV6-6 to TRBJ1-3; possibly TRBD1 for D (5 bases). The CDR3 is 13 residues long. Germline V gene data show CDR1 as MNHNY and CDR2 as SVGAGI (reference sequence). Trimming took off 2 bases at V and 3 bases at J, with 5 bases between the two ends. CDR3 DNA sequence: TGTGCCAGCAGTTACGGGGGTGGAAACACCATATATTTT. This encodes CASSYGGGNTIYF.

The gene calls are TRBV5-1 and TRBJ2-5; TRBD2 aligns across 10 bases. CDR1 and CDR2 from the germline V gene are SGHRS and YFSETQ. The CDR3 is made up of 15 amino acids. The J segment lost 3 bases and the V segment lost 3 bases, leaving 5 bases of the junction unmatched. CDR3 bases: TGCGCCAGCAGCTGGCGGACTAGCGGAGAAGAGACCCAGTACTTC. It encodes CASSWRTSGEETQYF.

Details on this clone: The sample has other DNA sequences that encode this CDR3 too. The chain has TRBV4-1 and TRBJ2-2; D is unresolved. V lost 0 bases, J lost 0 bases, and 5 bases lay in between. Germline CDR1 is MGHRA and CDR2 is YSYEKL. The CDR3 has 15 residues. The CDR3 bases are TGCGCCAGCAGCCAAGATTCGGCGAACACCGGGGAGCTGTTTTTT. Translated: CASSQDSANTGELFF.

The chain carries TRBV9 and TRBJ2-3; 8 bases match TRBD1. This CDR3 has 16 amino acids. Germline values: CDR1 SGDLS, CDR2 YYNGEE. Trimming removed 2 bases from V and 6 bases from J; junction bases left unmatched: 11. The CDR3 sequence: CASSVTGAGGADTQYF. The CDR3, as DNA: TGTGCCAGCAGCGTTACCGGGGCAGGGGGCGCGGATACGCAGTATTTT. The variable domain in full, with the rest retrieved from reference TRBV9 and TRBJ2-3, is DSGVTQTPKHLITATGQRVTLRCSPRSGDLSVYWYQQSLDQGLQFLIQYYNGEERAKGNILERFSAQQFPDLHSELNLSSLELGDSALYFCASSVTGAGGADTQYFGPGTRLTVL.

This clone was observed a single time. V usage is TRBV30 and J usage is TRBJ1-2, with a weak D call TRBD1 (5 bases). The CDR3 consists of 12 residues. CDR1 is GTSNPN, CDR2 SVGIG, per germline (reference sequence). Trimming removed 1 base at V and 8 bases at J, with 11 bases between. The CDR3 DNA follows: TGTGCCTGGAGTGCAGGGAATCGCGGCTACACCTTC. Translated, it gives CAWSAGNRGYTF.

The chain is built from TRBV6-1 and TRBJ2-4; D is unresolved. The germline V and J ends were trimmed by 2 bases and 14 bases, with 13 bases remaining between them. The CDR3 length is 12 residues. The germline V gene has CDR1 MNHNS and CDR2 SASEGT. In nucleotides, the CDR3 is TGTGCCAGCAGTGAATATTACGAGAAGGAGTACTTC. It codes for CASSEYYEKEYF.

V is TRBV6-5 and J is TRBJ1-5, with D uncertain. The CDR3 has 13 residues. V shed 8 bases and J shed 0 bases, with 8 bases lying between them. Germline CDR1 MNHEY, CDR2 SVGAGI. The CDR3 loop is CASQAVSNQPQHF. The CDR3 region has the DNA TGTGCCAGCCAGGCAGTTAGCAATCAGCCCCAGCATTTT.

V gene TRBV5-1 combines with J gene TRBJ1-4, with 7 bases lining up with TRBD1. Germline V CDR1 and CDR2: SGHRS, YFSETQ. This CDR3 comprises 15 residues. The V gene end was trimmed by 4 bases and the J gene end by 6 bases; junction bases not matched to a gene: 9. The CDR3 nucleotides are TGCGCCAGCAGCCAAGTGGAGGGGGCGGATGAAAAACTGTTTTTT. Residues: CASSQVEGADEKLFF.

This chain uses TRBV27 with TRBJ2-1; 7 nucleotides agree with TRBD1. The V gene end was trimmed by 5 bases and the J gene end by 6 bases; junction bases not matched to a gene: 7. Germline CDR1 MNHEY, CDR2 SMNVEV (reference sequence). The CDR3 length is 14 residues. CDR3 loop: CASSPTGTSNEQFF. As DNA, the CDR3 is TGTGCCAGCAGTCCGACAGGGACAAGCAATGAGCAGTTCTTC.

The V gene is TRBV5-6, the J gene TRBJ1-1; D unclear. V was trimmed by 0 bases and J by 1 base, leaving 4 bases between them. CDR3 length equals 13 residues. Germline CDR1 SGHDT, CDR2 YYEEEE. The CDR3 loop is CASSLVTNTEAFF. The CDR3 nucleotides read TGTGCCAGCAGCTTGGTAACGAACACTGAAGCTTTCTTT.

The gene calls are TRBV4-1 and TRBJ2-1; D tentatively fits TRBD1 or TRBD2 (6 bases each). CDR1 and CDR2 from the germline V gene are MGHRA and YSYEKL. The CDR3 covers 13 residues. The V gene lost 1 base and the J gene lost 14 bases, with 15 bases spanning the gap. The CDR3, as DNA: TGCGCCAGCAGCCAAGTGGGGGGCAGGGTAAAGTTCTTC. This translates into CASSQVGGRVKFF.

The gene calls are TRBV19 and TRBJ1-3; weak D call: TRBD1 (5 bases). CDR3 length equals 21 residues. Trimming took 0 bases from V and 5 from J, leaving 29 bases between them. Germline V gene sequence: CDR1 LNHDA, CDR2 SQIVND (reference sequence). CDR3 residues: CASSIEHRTMEGITRRNTIYF. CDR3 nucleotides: TGTGCCAGTAGTATAGAACATAGGACTATGGAGGGGATAACGCGCCGAAACACCATATATTTT.

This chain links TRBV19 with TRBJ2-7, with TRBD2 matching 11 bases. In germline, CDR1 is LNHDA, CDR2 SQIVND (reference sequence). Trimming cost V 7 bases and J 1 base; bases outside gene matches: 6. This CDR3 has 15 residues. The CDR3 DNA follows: TGTGCCAGTAAACTTCTAGCGGGGGGTTCCTACGAGCAGTACTTC. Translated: CASKLLAGGSYEQYF.

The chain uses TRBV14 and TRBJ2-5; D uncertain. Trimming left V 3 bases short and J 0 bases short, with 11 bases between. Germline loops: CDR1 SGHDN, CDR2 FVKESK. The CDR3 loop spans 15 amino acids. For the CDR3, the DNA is TGTGCCAGCAGCCACAACCTAGGGTACCAAGAGACCCAGTACTTC. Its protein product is CASSHNLGYQETQYF.

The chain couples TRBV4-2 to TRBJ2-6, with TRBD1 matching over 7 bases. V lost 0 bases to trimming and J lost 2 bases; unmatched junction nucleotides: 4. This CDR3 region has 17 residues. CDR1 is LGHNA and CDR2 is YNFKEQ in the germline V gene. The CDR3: CASSQDDRAAGANVLTF. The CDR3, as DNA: TGTGCCAGCAGCCAAGATGACAGGGCGGCTGGGGCCAACGTCCTGACTTTC.

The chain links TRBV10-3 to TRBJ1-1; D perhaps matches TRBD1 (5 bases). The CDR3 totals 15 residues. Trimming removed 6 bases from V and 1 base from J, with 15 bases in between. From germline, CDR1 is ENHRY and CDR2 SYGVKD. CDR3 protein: CAIREGREGNTEAFF. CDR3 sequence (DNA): TGTGCCATCAGGGAGGGGCGCGAGGGGAACACTGAAGCTTTCTTT.

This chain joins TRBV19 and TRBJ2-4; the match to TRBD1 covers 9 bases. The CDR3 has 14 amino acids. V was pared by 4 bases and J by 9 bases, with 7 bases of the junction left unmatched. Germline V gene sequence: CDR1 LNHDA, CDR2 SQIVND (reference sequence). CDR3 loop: CASSTQGAQFIQYF. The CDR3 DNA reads TGTGCCAGTAGTACACAGGGGGCCCAATTCATTCAGTACTTC. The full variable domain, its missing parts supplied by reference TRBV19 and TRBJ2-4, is DGGITQSPKYLFRKEGQNVTLSCEQNLNHDAMYWYRQDPGQGLRLIYYSQIVNDFQKGDIAEGYSVSREKKESFPLTVTSAQKNPTAFYLCASSTQGAQFIQYFGAGTRLSVL.

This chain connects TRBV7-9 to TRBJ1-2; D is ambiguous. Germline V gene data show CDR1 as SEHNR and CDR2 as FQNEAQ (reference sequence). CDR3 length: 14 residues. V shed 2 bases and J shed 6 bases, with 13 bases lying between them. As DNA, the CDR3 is TGTGCCAGCAGCTTATCAGTGTACATAGATGGCTACACCTTC. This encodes CASSLSVYIDGYTF.

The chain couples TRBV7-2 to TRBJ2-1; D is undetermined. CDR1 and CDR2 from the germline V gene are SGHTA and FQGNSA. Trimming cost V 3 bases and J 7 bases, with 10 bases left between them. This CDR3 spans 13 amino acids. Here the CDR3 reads CASSLPGLNEQFF. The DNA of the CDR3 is TGTGCCAGCAGCTTGCCCGGGTTGAATGAGCAGTTCTTC.

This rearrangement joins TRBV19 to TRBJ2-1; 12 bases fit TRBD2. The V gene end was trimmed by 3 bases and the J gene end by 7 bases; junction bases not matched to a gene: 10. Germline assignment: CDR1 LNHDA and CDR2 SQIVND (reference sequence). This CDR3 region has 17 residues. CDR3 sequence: CASSIATSGSAENEQFF. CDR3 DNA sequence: TGTGCCAGTAGTATTGCGACTAGCGGGAGTGCGGAAAATGAGCAGTTCTTC.